This TCR beta chain stems from a study of T cell repertoires in cytomegalovirus infection (dated by TCRdb to between 2018 and 2021). Looking at the study overall: The peptide stimulations were aimed at well-studied HLA-B-restricted epitopes as well as recently identified HLA-C-restricted CMV epitopes, whose presentation resists viral immunomodulation. The HLA type of each donor mattered for the analysis, because public TCR beta signatures pointed to carriage of CMV infection along with the matching HLA type. The full study reports these points: In both this cohort and an independent roughly 350-donor cohort, the cumulative frequency of public TCR beta family members distinguished carriers of CMV infection plus the relevant HLA type. The ex vivo response was dominated by HLA-C-restricted CMV-specific TCR beta clonotypes, which also provided the single most frequent clonotype in two of eight donors.

The sample's treatment or condition label, decoded: in vitro stimulation with specific CMV peptide epitopes to enrich CMV-specific T cells. Sequencing instrument: Illumina HiSeq 1500. The public sequencing data were trimmed at Q25 with fastp and processed into clonotypes with MiXCR by TCRdb, which kept only in-frame beta chains. Duplicate CDR3 protein sequences are folded into a single record with the most common DNA and genes. This sample gives roughly 500,000 distinct CDR3 sequences in total; 30% to 40% of them show up just once. About a sixth of the sample is in the top ten clones. On this clonotype itself: The target of this receptor is not known. There are no base qualities to consult, and no much larger clone falls within one base.

This TCR derives from a human donor in good health (CMV status not recorded). Some clones in this sample may be carry-over from other donors' samples. The source material was cultured PBMCs, sampled from culture after CMV antigen stimulation.

The CDR3 here reads CASSQLLPAGGSEQFF. The sequenced DNA: TGTGCCAGCAGCCAACTACTACCGGCGGGAGGTAGTGAGCAGTTCTTC. The V and J genes are TRBV14 and TRBJ2-1; TRBD2 fits 8 bases in the junction. Trimming accounts for 2 bases at V and 9 bases at J, while the number of junction bases matched to no gene is 12. Including the terminal cysteine and phenylalanine, the CDR3 comprises 16 residues. This entry keeps only the CDR3 DNA: 48 bases, framed from base 1. According to the germline V gene, CDR1 reads SGHDN and CDR2 reads FVKESK.